Listed below are T cell receptor beta chains from one sample, sequenced in a study of T cell responses to AZD1222 COVID-19 vaccine. TCRdb's copy holds only in-frame clones and misses some; the assay was immunoSEQ multiplex PCR. Found here are approximately 150,000 clones, about 90% of them singletons; the top ten hold just under 3%. Sequenced material: peripheral blood, taken on day 0 of AZD1222 vaccination. The source is an adult in good health. Both conserved end residues are part of each CDR3. D genes are given only for firm matches. For some rows the clone size is stated as once, few or many, or as a class when expanded; others skip it.

>16|TRBD2|NA|TRBV11-2|TRBJ2-1
TGTGCCAGCAGCTTATTAGCGGGAGTGATCTACAATGAGCAGTTCTTC
CASSLLAGVIYNEQFF
>17|NA|NA|TRBV4-1|TRBJ1-5
TGCGCCAGCAGCCAAGAAGAAGGGTTTCCCCTCAATCAGCCCCAGCATTTT
CASSQEEGFPLNQPQHF
>12|NA|NA|TRBV7-6|TRBJ2-5
TGTGCCAGCAGCCCGTACCAAGAGACCCAGTACTTC
CASSPYQETQYF
>15|TRBD1|NA|TRBV7-6|TRBJ2-7
TGTGCCAGCAGCTCAGTCCGGGACAGGGCCTACGAGCAGTACTTC
CASSSVRDRAYEQYF
>15|NA|NA|TRBV2|TRBJ1-4
TGTGCCAGCAGGGCCGGGAGATCAACTAATGAAAAACTGTTTTTT
CASRAGRSTNEKLFF
>16|TRBD1|few|TRBV15|TRBJ2-6
TGTGCCACCAGCCTCTCGACAGGGCCCGGGGCCAACGTCCTGACTTTC
CATSLSTGPGANVLTF
>14|NA|NA|TRBV5-4|TRBJ1-1
TGTGCCAGCAGCGTATTTAGGGGCGGTACTGAAGCTTTCTTT
CASSVFRGGTEAFF
>15|NA|once|TRBV7-6|TRBJ2-1
TGTGCCAGCAGCTTAAGGTATAACTCACCCGATGAGCAGTTCTTC
CASSLRYNSPDEQFF
>15|TRBD2|NA|TRBV11-2|TRBJ2-1
TGTGCCAGCAGCTCCGGGACTAGCGGGAGACACGAGCAGTTCTTC
CASSSGTSGRHEQFF
>14|TRBD1|NA|TRBV29-1|TRBJ1-5
TGCAGCGTTGCGACAGGGGGCGCAGGGCAGCCCCAGCATTTT
CSVATGGAGQPQHF
>16|TRBD2|NA|TRBV9|TRBJ2-1
TGTGCCAGCAGCGTAGTTCCGCGGGGGGGCTTGGGAGAGCAGTTCTTC
CASSVVPRGGLGEQFF
>14|NA|NA|TRBV19|TRBJ2-3
TGTGCCAGTAGTATAGGAGGTAGCACAGATACGCAGTATTTT
CASSIGGSTDTQYF
>18|NA|NA|TRBV6-4|TRBJ1-3
TGTGCCAGCAGTGACTCGAAGGCGCCTGGAGAGCAAGGAAACACCATATATTTT
CASSDSKAPGEQGNTIYF
>14|TRBD2|NA|TRBV5-4|TRBJ2-2
TGTGCCAGCAGCCCAGCGGGGTCCAACGGGGAGCTGTTTTTT
CASSPAGSNGELFF
>15|TRBD1|NA|TRBV15|TRBJ1-2
TGTGCCACCAGCCCCCGGGACAGGAACAACTATGGCTACACCTTC
CATSPRDRNNYGYTF
>17|NA|NA|TRBV5-1|TRBJ1-5
TGCGCCAGCAGCTTGTTAAGGTCCCATCCGGGCAATCAGCCCCAGCATTTT
CASSLLRSHPGNQPQHF
>16|NA|once|TRBV25-1|TRBJ2-3
TGTGCCAGCAGTGAATTGACGGGGCGGGGCCTCAATACGCAGTATTTT
CASSELTGRGLNTQYF
>18|TRBD2|NA|TRBV10-3|TRBJ2-7
TGTGCCATCAGTACCGGACTAGCGGGAGATAATCCAGGCTACGAGCAGTACTTC
CAISTGLAGDNPGYEQYF
>14|TRBD2|few|TRBV10-1|TRBJ2-7
TGCGCCAGCAGTGAGTGGGACTACCCATACGAGCAGTACTTC
CASSEWDYPYEQYF
>16|TRBD2|NA|TRBV4-2|TRBJ2-5
TGTGCCAGCAGCCAAGAGGCTAGCGGGGCTCGGAAGACCCAGTACTTC
CASSQEASGARKTQYF
>15|NA|NA|TRBV5-6|TRBJ2-3
TGTGCCAGCAGCTTGATTGGGGGGTCCACAGATACGCAGTATTTT
CASSLIGGSTDTQYF
>14|NA|NA|TRBV5-1|TRBJ2-5
TGCGCCAGCAGCTTCCAGGCTCAGCAAGAGACCCAGTACTTC
CASSFQAQQETQYF
>17|TRBD2|NA|TRBV5-4|TRBJ2-3
TGTGCCAGCAGCTTGGTGGGGCTAGCGGGGGTCACAGATACGCAGTATTTT
CASSLVGLAGVTDTQYF
>13|NA|NA|TRBV5-8|TRBJ2-5
TGTGCCAGCAGCTCGGACAGAGTGCAGACCCAGTACTTC
CASSSDRVQTQYF
>14|NA|NA|TRBV7-8|TRBJ1-5
TGTGCCAGCAGCTTGGCCGGGACCAATCAGCCCCAGCATTTT
CASSLAGTNQPQHF
>15|NA|NA|TRBV7-3|TRBJ2-1
TGTGCCAGCAGCTTGGGGGGAGGAGTAATCAATGAGCAGTTCTTC
CASSLGGGVINEQFF
>14|NA|once|TRBV5-5|TRBJ2-5
TGTGCCAGCAGCTTGGTAGGCAGACAAGAGACCCAGTACTTC
CASSLVGRQETQYF
>13|NA|few|TRBV12-2|TRBJ2-6
TGTGCAAGTCCCTCTCTGGGGGCCAACGTCCTGACTTTC
CASPSLGANVLTF
>14|TRBD1|once|TRBV15|TRBJ2-7
TGTGCCACCAGCAAAGGACAGGGTAAAGACGAGCAGTACTTC
CATSKGQGKDEQYF
>14|TRBD1|NA|TRBV29-1|TRBJ1-4
TGCAGCGTAGCTTTACAGGGGAAAGAAGAAAAACTGTTTTTT
CSVALQGKEEKLFF
>15|NA|NA|TRBV5-4|TRBJ2-5
TGTGCCAGCAGCCCGATGTTGGAGTACCAAGAGACCCAGTACTTC
CASSPMLEYQETQYF
>11|NA|NA|TRBV28|TRBJ1-1
TGTGCCAGCAGAAGCCACACTGAAGCTTTCTTT
CASRSHTEAFF
>15|TRBD2|NA|TRBV11-2|TRBJ2-1
TGTGCCAGCAGTATCAGCGGGAGCAACTCGGATGAGCAGTTCTTC
CASSISGSNSDEQFF
>13|TRBD1|NA|TRBV6-5|TRBJ2-1
TGTGCCAGCACCCTGACAGGGCGCGGTGAGCAGTTCTTC
CASTLTGRGEQFF
>15|NA|NA|TRBV7-8|TRBJ2-2
TGTGCCAGCAGCTTTGCTGCGAGGGGCACCGGGGAGCTGTTTTTT
CASSFAARGTGELFF